This entry is about one T cell receptor (beta chain). The entry originates in a study of shared clonotypes between healthy human individuals. Caucasian adults living in Nashville, Tennessee, provided all samples. Assay execution proceeded at the deep level. Data came from immunoSEQ multiplex PCR; TCRdb stores just in-frame clones and leaves some out. This table holds a few million clones, approximately 94% found once. Germline trimming cut 2 bases from V and 4 bases from J; bases unmatched to any gene: 7. Per germline, CDR1 SGHAT and CDR2 FQNNGV. The CDR3 runs to 17 residues. This chain connects TRBV11-2 to TRBJ2-1; 11 bases align to TRBD2. The receptor's source is a man between 18 and 35 years old in good health. The material sequenced was naive CD4+ T cells sorted from blood. Subset given: CD45RA+ positively selected. The CDR3 reads CASSLRLTSGGYNEQFF. CDR3 nucleotide sequence: TGTGCCAGCAGCTTAAGGCTTACTAGCGGGGGTTACAATGAGCAGTTCTTC.